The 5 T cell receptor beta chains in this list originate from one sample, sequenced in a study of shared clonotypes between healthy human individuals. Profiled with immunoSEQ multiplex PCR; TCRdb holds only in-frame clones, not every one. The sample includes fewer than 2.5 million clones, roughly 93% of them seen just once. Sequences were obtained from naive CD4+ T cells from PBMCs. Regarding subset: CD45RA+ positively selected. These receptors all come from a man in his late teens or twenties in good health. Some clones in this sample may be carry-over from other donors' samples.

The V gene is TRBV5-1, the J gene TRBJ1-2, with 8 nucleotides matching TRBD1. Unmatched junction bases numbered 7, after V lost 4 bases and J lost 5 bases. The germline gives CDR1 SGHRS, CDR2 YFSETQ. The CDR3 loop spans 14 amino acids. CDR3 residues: CASSRTGGGYGYTF. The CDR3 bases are TGCGCCAGCAGCCGAACAGGGGGTGGATATGGCTACACCTTC.

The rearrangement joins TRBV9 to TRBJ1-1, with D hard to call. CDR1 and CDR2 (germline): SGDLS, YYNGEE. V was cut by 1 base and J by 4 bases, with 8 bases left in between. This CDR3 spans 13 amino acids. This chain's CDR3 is CASSVWQFTEAFF. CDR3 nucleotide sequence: TGTGCCAGCAGCGTATGGCAGTTCACTGAAGCTTTCTTT.

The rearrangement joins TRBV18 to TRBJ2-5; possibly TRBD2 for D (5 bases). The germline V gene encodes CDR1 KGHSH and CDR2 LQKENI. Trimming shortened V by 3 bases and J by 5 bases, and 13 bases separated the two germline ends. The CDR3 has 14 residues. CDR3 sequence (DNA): TGTGCCAGCTCACCGGAGGTGGGAGACGAGACCCAGTACTTC. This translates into CASSPEVGDETQYF.

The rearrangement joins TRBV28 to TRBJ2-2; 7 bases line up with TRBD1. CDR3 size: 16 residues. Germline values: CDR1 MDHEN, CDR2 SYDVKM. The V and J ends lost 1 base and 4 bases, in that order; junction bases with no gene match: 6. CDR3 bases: TGTGCCAGCAGTTTATTACAGGGGCTGATCACCGGGGAGCTGTTTTTT. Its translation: CASSLLQGLITGELFF.

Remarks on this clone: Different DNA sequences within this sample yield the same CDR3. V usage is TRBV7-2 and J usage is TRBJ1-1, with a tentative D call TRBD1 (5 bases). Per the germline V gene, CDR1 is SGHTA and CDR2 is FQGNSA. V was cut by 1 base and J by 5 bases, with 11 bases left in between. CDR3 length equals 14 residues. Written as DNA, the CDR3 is TGTGCCAGCAGCTTAGTTTGGGGGTCGACTGAAGCTTTCTTT. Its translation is CASSLVWGSTEAFF.